This T cell receptor beta chain was captured by sequencing in a study of beta chain features in type 1 diabetes. Remarks on this clone: Its target is unknown.

Sequencing targeted expressed TCRB transcripts, as all isolated RNA had been reverse transcribed. Sequencing was performed with immunoSEQ multiplex PCR; in TCRdb, only in-frame clones are kept and a portion is missing. The data show a few hundred thousand clones, with approximately 12% seen just once and roughly 0.015% held by the top ten. Broader study findings: A moderate, significant TCRB CDR3 shortening appeared in type 1 diabetes across four CD4+ subsets.

The V end lost 10 bases, the J end lost 0 bases, and 9 bases lay between the germline ends. Germline loops: CDR1 LNHDA, CDR2 SQIVND (reference sequence). The CDR3 totals 12 residues. J is TRBJ2-5 and V is TRBV19; D is unclear. The source is a woman younger than 35 with type 1 diabetes. Sequenced sample: naive CD4+ T cells from blood. In DNA form, the CDR3 reads TGTGCCACGAACCAGGACCAAGAGACCCAGTACTTC. Translation gives CATNQDQETQYF.